A selection of T cell receptor beta chains follows, all from one sample in a study of cytotoxic CD8 clonotypes in ibrutinib-treated CLL. The data were produced by immunoSEQ multiplex PCR, yet TCRdb's version contains in-frame clones alone and is incomplete. The repertoire holds around 40,000 clones, with around 75% as singletons. This material consisted of PBMCs, taken at disease progression, from a patient treated with ibrutinib. These receptors all stem from a human donor with chronic lymphocytic leukemia. Each CDR3 is given with its conserved first and last residue. A D gene is named only where the DNA matches it firmly. Clone sizes are given selectively: once, few, many, or a class where the clone is expanded.

>-|-|TRBJ2-7|TRBV11-2
CASSFSQFYEQYF
TGTGCCAGCAGCTTTTCCCAGTTCTACGAGCAGTACTTC
>-|TRBD1|TRBJ2-1|TRBV19
CASNAITGVNEQFF
TGTGCCAGTAACGCAATTACAGGGGTTAATGAGCAGTTCTTC
>-|TRBD2|TRBJ2-1|TRBV6-5
CASSSTSGGAVYEQFF
TGTGCCAGCAGTTCCACTAGCGGGGGGGCTGTATATGAGCAGTTCTTC
>-|TRBD1|TRBJ2-7|TRBV19
CASSMTGYEQYF
TGTGCCAGTAGTATGACAGGGTACGAGCAGTACTTC
>-|-|TRBJ1-2|TRBV6-1
CASTPGPGRGNGYTF
TGTGCCAGCACCCCCGGCCCGGGGCGAGGAAATGGCTACACCTTC
>-|-|TRBJ1-2|TRBV6-6
CASSYSKGFGYTF
TGTGCCAGCAGTTACTCGAAGGGGTTCGGCTACACCTTC
>-|-|TRBJ2-1|TRBV19
CASSPEDREYNEQFF
TGTGCCAGTAGTCCAGAGGACAGAGAATACAATGAGCAGTTCTTC
>-|-|TRBJ2-7|TRBV18
CASSPELGEQYF
TGTGCCAGCTCACCAGAACTGGGGGAGCAGTACTTC
>large|-|TRBJ1-1|TRBV5-1
CASSLWVGRARGTEAFF
TGCGCCAGCAGCTTATGGGTTGGGAGGGCCAGGGGCACTGAAGCTTTCTTT
>-|-|TRBJ1-3|TRBV2
CASRLPGREDTGTGNTIYF
TGTGCCAGCCGACTGCCGGGTCGGGAAGACACGGGAACTGGAAACACCATATATTTT
>few|TRBD1|TRBJ1-4|TRBV12-5
CASGLVRFRTGYEKLFF
TGTGCTAGTGGTTTGGTACGGTTCAGGACAGGGTATGAAAAACTGTTTTTT
>-|TRBD1|TRBJ1-4|TRBV27
CASSPSSTGWREKLFF
TGTGCCAGCAGTCCCTCCTCGACAGGGTGGCGGGAAAAACTGTTTTTT
>-|TRBD1|TRBJ1-2|TRBV13
CASSSRTGTHGYTF
TGTGCCAGCAGCTCCCGGACAGGGACCCATGGCTACACCTTC
>once|-|TRBJ2-1|TRBV11-2
CASSLDLTGLNREQFF
TGTGCCAGCAGCTTAGATCTTACAGGGCTCAACAGGGAGCAGTTCTTC
>-|-|TRBJ1-6|TRBV5-8
CASSKGGGSPLHF
TGTGCCAGCAGCAAGGGGGGGGGTTCACCCCTCCACTTT
>-|-|TRBJ2-3|TRBV5-6
CASSLTYTTDTQYF
TGTGCCAGCAGCTTGACCTACACCACAGATACGCAGTATTTT
>-|TRBD2|TRBJ2-3|TRBV19
CASSLGLANTDTQYF
TGTGCCAGTAGTCTTGGACTAGCTAACACAGATACGCAGTATTTT
>-|-|TRBJ2-3|TRBV4-1
CASSQEGRTADTQYF
TGCGCCAGCAGCCAAGAGGGGCGGACTGCGGATACGCAGTATTTT
>-|-|TRBJ2-3|TRBV5-6
CASSYGREDTQYF
TGTGCCAGCAGCTACGGAAGGGAAGATACGCAGTATTTT
>-|-|TRBJ2-7|TRBV4-1
CASSRLYPGEQYF
TGCGCCAGCAGCCGCCTCTATCCGGGCGAGCAGTACTTC
>once|TRBD2|TRBJ2-3|TRBV11-3
CASSLREGSDTQYF
TGTGCCAGCAGCTTGAGGGAGGGGTCAGATACGCAGTATTTT
>-|-|TRBJ2-2|TRBV19
CASSHFWGRDTGELFF
TGTGCCAGTAGTCATTTCTGGGGTCGGGACACCGGGGAGCTGTTTTTT
>-|-|TRBJ1-2|TRBV7-9
CASSLGTRARNYGYTF
TGTGCCAGCAGCTTAGGGACCCGGGCTCGAAACTATGGCTACACCTTC
>-|-|TRBJ2-7|TRBV6-6
CASSYPRQEPYEQYF
TGTGCCAGCAGTTACCCCCGACAGGAACCCTACGAGCAGTACTTC
>-|-|TRBJ1-3|TRBV10-3
CAISESGAGNTIYF
TGTGCCATCAGTGAGTCTGGAGCAGGAAACACCATATATTTT
>-|TRBD1|TRBJ1-1|TRBV7-2
CASSSQGGVEAFF
TGTGCCAGCAGCTCCCAGGGGGGAGTTGAAGCTTTCTTT
>-|TRBD1|TRBJ1-2|TRBV6-1
CASSLAHRDSHGYTF
TGTGCCAGCAGCCTAGCCCACCGGGACAGCCATGGCTACACCTTC
>-|TRBD2|TRBJ2-1|TRBV5-1
CASSAGIASGDNEQFF
TGCGCCAGCAGCGCGGGCATAGCTAGCGGAGACAATGAGCAGTTCTTC
>-|-|TRBJ2-5|TRBV5-1
CASSLVLATETQYF
TGCGCCAGCAGCTTGGTCCTAGCGACGGAGACCCAGTACTTC
>-|TRBD1|TRBJ1-1|TRBV6-4
CASSVRQGASPNTEAFF
TGTGCCAGCAGTGTTCGACAGGGGGCTAGTCCGAACACTGAAGCTTTCTTT
>-|-|TRBJ2-7|TRBV7-9
CASSLGDGYEQYF
TGTGCCAGCAGCCTGGGGGACGGCTACGAGCAGTACTTC
>-|TRBD2|TRBJ2-5|TRBV28
CASSLSLAGGAETQYF
TGTGCCAGCAGTTTATCCCTAGCGGGAGGGGCAGAGACCCAGTACTTC
>-|TRBD1|TRBJ2-7|TRBV4-1
CASSQDLLYRGVSYEQYF
TGCGCCAGCAGCCAAGACCTCCTTTACAGGGGAGTGTCCTACGAGCAGTACTTC
>-|-|TRBJ1-4|TRBV6-1
CASSEERTAEKLFF
TGTGCCAGCAGTGAAGAACGGACAGCGGAAAAACTGTTTTTT
>-|-|TRBJ2-2|TRBV5-1
CASSLSQRGENTGELFF
TGCGCCAGCAGCTTGTCTCAGAGGGGGGAGAACACCGGGGAGCTGTTTTTT
>few|-|TRBJ2-7|TRBV5-1
CASSLLGDEQYF
TGCGCCAGCAGCTTGTTAGGGGACGAGCAGTACTTC
>-|-|TRBJ1-6|TRBV15
CATSTRATGSPLHF
TGTGCCACCAGCACACGGGCCACCGGTTCACCCCTCCACTTT
>-|TRBD1|TRBJ1-1|TRBV5-1
CASSPTHGQGRAFF
TGCGCCAGCAGCCCCACCCACGGACAGGGCCGCGCTTTCTTT